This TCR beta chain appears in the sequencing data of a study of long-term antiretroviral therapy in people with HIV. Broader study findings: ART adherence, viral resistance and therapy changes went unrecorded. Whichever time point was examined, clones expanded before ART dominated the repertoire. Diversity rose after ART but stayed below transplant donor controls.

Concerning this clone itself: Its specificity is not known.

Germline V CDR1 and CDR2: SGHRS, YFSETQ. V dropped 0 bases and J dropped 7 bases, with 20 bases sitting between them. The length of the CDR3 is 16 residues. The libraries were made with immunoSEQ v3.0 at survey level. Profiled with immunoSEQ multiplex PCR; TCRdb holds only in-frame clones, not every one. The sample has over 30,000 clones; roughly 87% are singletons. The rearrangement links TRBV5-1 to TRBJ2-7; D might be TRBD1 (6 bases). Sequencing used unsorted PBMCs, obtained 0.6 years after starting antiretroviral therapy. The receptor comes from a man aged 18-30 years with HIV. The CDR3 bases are TGCGCCAGCAGCTTGGACGGTGGGGGCCTTGAGGGGGAGCAGTACTTC. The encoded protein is CASSLDGGGLEGEQYF.